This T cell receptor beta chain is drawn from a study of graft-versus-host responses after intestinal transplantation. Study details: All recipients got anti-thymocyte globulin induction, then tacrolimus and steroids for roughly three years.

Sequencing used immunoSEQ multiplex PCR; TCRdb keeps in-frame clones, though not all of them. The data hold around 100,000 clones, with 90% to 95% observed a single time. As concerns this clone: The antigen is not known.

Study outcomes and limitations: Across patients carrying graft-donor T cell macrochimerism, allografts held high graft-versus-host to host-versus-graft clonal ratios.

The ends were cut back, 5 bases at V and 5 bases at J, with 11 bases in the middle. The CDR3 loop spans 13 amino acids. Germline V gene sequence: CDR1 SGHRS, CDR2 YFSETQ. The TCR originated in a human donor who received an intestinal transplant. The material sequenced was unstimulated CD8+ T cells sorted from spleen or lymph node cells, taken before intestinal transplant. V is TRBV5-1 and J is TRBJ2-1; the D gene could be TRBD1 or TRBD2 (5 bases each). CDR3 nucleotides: TGCGCCAGCAGACTAGGGACCAACAATGAGCAGTTCTTC. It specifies CASRLGTNNEQFF.